These 19 T cell receptor beta chains were all obtained from the same sample, sequenced in a study of early T cells in non-severe SARS-CoV-2 infection (dated by TCRdb to the early 2020s). The method was 5' RACE. Sequencing instrument: NextSeq 500. TCRdb ran its own pipeline on the public reads, namely fastp trimming at Q25 and MiXCR clone calling, and kept in-frame beta chains. All rows with the same CDR3 protein become a single entry with the most common DNA and genes. Counted in this sample were tens of thousands of distinct CDR3 sequences; roughly 12% of them appeared once. The ten largest account for about 2.6% of the sample. Sequencing used whole blood. The receptors come from an adult who was a healthcare worker with PCR-confirmed SARS-CoV-2 infection or an uninfected control (not recorded which).

At least ten counts were recorded for this clonotype. The J gene is TRBJ2-7, the V gene TRBV6-2 or TRBV6-3; perhaps TRBD1 as D (5 bases). Germline assignment: CDR1 MNHEY and CDR2 SVGEGT. CDR3 length: 13 amino acids. V was clipped by 10 bases and J by 6 bases, with 19 bases between them. CDR3 in DNA: TGTGCCACTCAACCCCTTACAGGTCCCGAGCAGTACTTC. This sequence encodes CATQPLTGPEQYF.

This clonotype was detected only a few times. The chain couples TRBV5-1 to TRBJ1-2; D gene ambiguous. The germline V gene encodes CDR1 SGHRS and CDR2 YFSETQ. V was pared by 0 bases and J by 1 base, with 4 bases between. The CDR3 spans 13 residues. As DNA, the CDR3 is TGCGCCAGCAGCTTGGACAGTAACTATGGCTACACCTTC. Translation gives CASSLDSNYGYTF.

Ten or more counts support this clonotype. This rearrangement joins TRBV5-1 to TRBJ2-2; tentatively, D is TRBD1 (6 bases). The CDR3 is 15 residues long. Germline values: CDR1 SGHRS, CDR2 YFSETQ. V was shortened by 4 bases and J by 0 bases, with 10 bases between the two germline ends. The CDR3 reads CASSRTDSNTGELFF. The CDR3 DNA sequence: TGCGCCAGCAGCCGGACAGATTCGAACACCGGGGAGCTGTTTTTT.

This clonotype appeared many times. V usage is TRBV6-5 and J usage is TRBJ1-4, with 7 bases fitting TRBD1. Germline CDR1 is MNHEY and CDR2 is SVGAGI. This CDR3 has 19 residues. J lost 7 bases, V lost 6 bases, and 23 bases had no gene match. The CDR3 nucleotides read TGTGCCAGCAGCCTCACCGGGACAGCAGTAACCTGGGCCGGTGAAAAACTGTTTTTT. As protein: CASSLTGTAVTWAGEKLFF.

The table lists this clonotype with a few counts. V usage is TRBV5-6 and J usage is TRBJ1-5; no firm D call. In germline, CDR1 is SGHDT, CDR2 YYEEEE. The CDR3 spans 14 residues. Trimming removed 0 bases at V and 5 bases at J, with 9 bases between. CDR3 region: CASSLASTDQPQHF. The CDR3 DNA sequence: TGTGCCAGCAGCTTGGCTAGCACCGATCAGCCCCAGCATTTT.

This chain connects TRBV7-3 to TRBJ1-1; 7 bases line up with TRBD1. Losses at the gene ends were 2 bases for V and 5 bases for J; bases not matched to a gene: 17. The CDR3 has 18 residues. Germline CDR1 SGHTA, CDR2 FQGTGA. CDR3: CASSLRPPDRWGGTEAFF. CDR3 nucleotide sequence: TGTGCCAGCAGCTTACGACCCCCGGACAGGTGGGGAGGAACTGAAGCTTTCTTT.

This clonotype appeared many times. V usage is TRBV12-5 and J usage is TRBJ2-2; 8 bases fit TRBD1. With 6 bases clipped from V and 1 base from J, the junction kept 4 bases outside the gene matches. The CDR3 consists of 15 residues. The germline gives CDR1 LGHNT, CDR2 FRNRAP. The CDR3 sequence: CASGSTGGNTGELFF. The CDR3 DNA reads TGTGCTAGTGGGTCCACAGGGGGGAACACCGGGGAGCTGTTTTTT.

The chain combines TRBV11-3 with TRBJ2-7, with D perhaps assigned TRBD1 or TRBD2 (5 bases each). V shed 1 base and J shed 3 bases, with 13 bases lying between them. CDR3 length: 15 residues. Germline V lookup: CDR1 SGHNT, CDR2 YENEEA. The CDR3 nucleotides read TGTGCCAGCAGCTTAGGAGCCGAGGGGATCTACGAGCAGTACTTC. Its translation is CASSLGAEGIYEQYF.

The chain employs TRBV6-5 and TRBJ2-7, with D possibly being TRBD2 (6 bases). Germline lookup yields CDR1 MNHEY and CDR2 SVGAGI. The CDR3 length is 16 residues. V dropped 6 bases and J dropped 3 bases, with 21 bases sitting between them. The CDR3 reads CASSTAAPGGNYEQYF. The CDR3 bases are TGTGCCAGCAGCACAGCGGCTCCCGGGGGAAACTACGAGCAGTACTTC.

In this sample, this clonotype turned up a few times. CDR3 DNA: TGTGCCAGCAGTACTACTGGAAACACCATATATTTT. It codes for CASSTTGNTIYF. V gene TRBV12-3 or TRBV12-4 combines with J gene TRBJ1-3, with no clear D. V dropped 5 bases and J dropped 2 bases, with 4 bases sitting between them. The CDR3 loop spans 12 amino acids.

At least ten counts were recorded for this clonotype. V usage is TRBV12-3 or TRBV12-4 and J usage is TRBJ2-3, with D possibly matching TRBD1 (6 bases). CDR3 length: 13 amino acids. Trimming pared 6 bases from V and 2 bases from J, leaving 9 bases between. The CDR3 bases are TGTGCCAGCAGGAGGGGGACCACAGATACGCAGTATTTT. Protein sequence: CASRRGTTDTQYF.

This clonotype was seen repeatedly, ten times or more. The chain carries TRBV6-2 or TRBV6-3 and TRBJ1-1; 7 nucleotides match TRBD1. Looked up from germline, CDR1 is MNHEY and CDR2 is SVGEGT. V was pared by 4 bases and J by 0 bases, with 14 bases of the junction left unmatched. The CDR3 spans 18 residues. The CDR3 nucleotides read TGTGCCAGCAGTTTTAACGTCCGGGACAGACCCATGAACACTGAAGCTTTCTTT. Translated, it gives CASSFNVRDRPMNTEAFF.

The sample holds many counts of this clonotype. The chain uses TRBV10-3 and TRBJ2-7, with 7 bases fitting TRBD1. The germline V gene encodes CDR1 ENHRY and CDR2 SYGVKD. Trimming took 3 bases from V and 2 from J; bases not matched to a gene: 7. The CDR3 runs to 15 residues. The CDR3 loop reads CAISEGGRIPYEQYF. The CDR3 coding sequence is TGTGCCATCAGTGAAGGGGGCCGAATCCCCTACGAGCAGTACTTC.

The chain carries TRBV28 and TRBJ1-3; 7 nucleotides line up with TRBD1. The V segment lost 3 bases and the J segment 6 bases; nucleotides outside the gene matches: 8. The CDR3 loop spans 15 amino acids. The germline V gene encodes CDR1 MDHEN and CDR2 SYDVKM. The CDR3, as DNA: TGTGCCAGCAGTTTGAAGGGGGCCAGCGAAAACACCATATATTTT. Residues: CASSLKGASENTIYF.

This clonotype was picked up many times. CDR3 nucleotides: TGTGCCAGCAAACCGGGCACAGATACGCAGTATTTT. Encoded protein: CASKPGTDTQYF. The chain is built from TRBV28 and TRBJ2-3, with no clear D. Trimming shortened V by 7 bases and J by 1 base, and 6 bases separated the two germline ends. The CDR3 totals 12 residues. Germline values: CDR1 MDHEN, CDR2 SYDVKM.

This clonotype showed up many times. The genes are TRBV7-2 and TRBJ2-7; TRBD2 might be the D (5 bases). The CDR3 has 12 amino acids. Trimming stripped 2 bases from V and 4 bases from J, with 6 bases between. Looked up from germline, CDR1 is SGHTA and CDR2 is FQGNSA. The CDR3 here is CASSLRGYEQYF. In DNA form, the CDR3 reads TGTGCCAGCAGCTTACGCGGGTACGAGCAGTACTTC.

V is TRBV5-5 and J is TRBJ1-3; no definite D call. In germline, CDR1 is SGHKS, CDR2 YYEKEE (reference sequence). The V end lost 4 bases, the J end lost 3 bases, and 14 bases lay between the germline ends. The CDR3 runs to 15 residues. The CDR3 DNA is TGTGCCAGCAGCCTCCCCAGAACAGATGGAAACACCATATATTTT. This codes for CASSLPRTDGNTIYF.

This clonotype was found many times. This rearrangement joins TRBV29-1 to TRBJ2-7, with a tentative D call TRBD2 (6 bases). The CDR3 totals 12 residues. CDR1 is SQVTM and CDR2 is ANQGSEA in the germline V gene. Trimming left V 4 bases short and J 6 bases short, with 13 bases between. The CDR3 protein is CSVGGGSGEQYF. The CDR3 bases are TGCAGCGTTGGTGGGGGGAGTGGCGAGCAGTACTTC.

This chain links TRBV7-3 with TRBJ2-5; the D gene could be TRBD1 or TRBD2 (5 bases each). Germline V gene lookup returns CDR1 SGHTA and CDR2 FQGTGA. The CDR3 covers 12 residues. V was pared by 5 bases and J by 5 bases, with 9 bases between. CDR3 sequence (DNA): TGTGCCAGCAGCGGCAGGGAGGAGACCCAGTACTTC. This encodes CASSGREETQYF.